This TCR beta chain was identified in a study of blood T cells in healthy people across ages. PCR was performed a second time for about 7 to 11 cycles using a sample-barcoded 5' primer and a J-beta primer mix. TCRdb re-called the 5' RACE reads through MiXCR, storing one row per CDR3 protein. The table records roughly 1.4 million distinct CDR3 sequences, 59% of them present only once. Per the germline V gene, CDR1 is SGHTA and CDR2 is FQGNSA. V was cut by 8 bases and J by 5 bases, with 10 bases left in between. There are 11 residues in the CDR3. Notes on the study in general: When set beside aged donors, long-lived donors presented more naive CD4+ cells and higher diversity.

About this clonotype: Its target is unknown.

Sequenced: blood. The receptor was isolated from a man between 18 and 35 years old in good health. The V and J genes are TRBV7-2 and TRBJ2-7, with D unresolved. CDR3 sequence reads: CASASLDEQYF. The CDR3 DNA reads TGTGCCAGCGCATCACTGGACGAGCAGTACTTC. Full variable domain (missing parts from reference TRBV7-2 and TRBJ2-7): GAGVSQSPSNKVTEKGKDVELRCDPISGHTALYWYRQSLGQGLEFLIYFQGNSAPDKSGLPSDRFSAERTGGSVSTLTIQRTQQEDSAVYLCASASLDEQYFGPGTRLTVT.